This T cell receptor beta chain emerged from a study of glioma-infiltrating T cells (dated by TCRdb to 2016 to 2017). For the study in its entirety: Low-grade gliomas were represented by WHO grade II oligodendrogliomas or astrocytomas, and glioblastomas were represented by WHO grade IV tumors that were sampled at initial rather than recurrent diagnosis. Sequencing coverage of roughly 4.5- to 10-fold of 1.1 million or so peripheral T cells was targeted for blood libraries. To gauge divergence between tissue and blood T-cell populations, every tissue-infiltrating repertoire was compared against the peripheral blood repertoire from the same patient. Glioma tissue, non-neoplastic brain tissue and matched peripheral blood mononuclear cells were used as sources from which TCR alpha- and beta-chain repertoires were sequenced. Three low-grade glioma patients, roughly eight primary glioblastoma patients, and three non-glioma patients who contributed non-neoplastic brain tissue made up the paired cohort. Glioma patients received dexamethasone for six or fewer days before surgery. What the study reported, not specific to this receptor: Very few CDR3 sequences were shared between tissue and blood, attributed to high CDR3 diversity and limited sampling. Patients with low tissue-blood divergence were marked by a signature set of shared blood CDR3 motifs, and this signature set was depleted in highly divergent patients. VJ-independent divergence between tissue and blood was lower than expected in non-neoplastic patients but higher than expected in all gliomas, particularly low-grade gliomas. Group comparisons were based on small numbers of patients: three non-neoplastic, three low-grade glioma and about 8 glioblastoma patients.

A note on this clonotype: The specificity of this receptor is unknown. Base qualities are not provided; no much larger clone lies one nucleotide away.

The iRepertoire nested amplicon-rescue multiplex PCR (arm-PCR) platform was used to amplify TCR alpha and beta CDR3 regions from RNA. For one-step reverse transcription and amplification, roughly 85-400 ng of tissue mRNA or PBMC total RNA was used as input. After bead purification, a secondary multiplex PCR added Illumina adapters, and libraries were gel-purified between 200 and 400 bp. Libraries carried internal 6-nucleotide barcodes used for demultiplexing. Sequencing of the libraries was done on an Illumina MiSeq using 2x220 or 2x250 nucleotide paired-end reads. Concerning the study's data processing: Paired reads were merged with FLASH 1.2.11 and aligned to the GRCh37 human genome with BWA-MEM before extracting TRA and TRB reads. An IMGT-derived reference of cassette sequences and CDR3 motifs, with pseudogenes included, was used for V and J assignment. Reads were translated in three frames, and productive CDR3s were defined as those with a C...FGXG motif and no stop codons. Unique combinations of V-J cassette pair and CDR3 amino acid sequence were defined as clonotypes. Reads were filtered by Hamming distance, with the threshold set by the sequence error rate of each sample in mapped regions. TCRdb applied fastp at Q25 and MiXCR to the public reads, then kept only in-frame beta chains. Rows with one shared CDR3 protein collapse into an entry with the most common genes and DNA. These V and J calls rely on TCRdb rather than the paper's analysis. This sample lists more than 350,000 distinct CDR3 sequences; around 45% were detected once. The ten largest clones represent approximately 12% of the sample.

Immediately after resection, surgical brain or tumor specimens were cryofrozen in liquid nitrogen, and peripheral blood cells were collected at the same time. Counted from cysteine to phenylalanine, this CDR3 has 10 amino acids. Only the CDR3 part of the read is kept: 30 bases, read in frame from the first base. V and J lose 8 bases and 5 bases, and a span of 7 bases separates them. Via the germline V gene, CDR1 is SNHLY and CDR2 FYNNEI. Recombination linked TRBV2 to TRBJ2-7, and perhaps TRBD1 as D gene, on 5 matching bases. The sequence was obtained from a human donor with low-grade glioma or glioblastoma, undergoing nonglioma brain surgery, or in good health (not recorded which). Sequencing input: glioma tissue, nonneoplastic brain tissue, or PBMCs (not recorded which). The CDR3 reads as follows: CASEQDEQYF. The DNA is TGTGCCAGCGAACAGGACGAGCAGTACTTC.